This entry concerns a single T cell receptor (beta chain). Its antigen is not known. J lost 2 bases, V lost 3 bases, and 10 bases had no gene match. The CDR3 is 17 residues long. Germline CDR1 reads SGHRS; CDR2 reads YFSETQ. Study processing details: Lowest detectable productive clonotype frequency was 2.59 x 10-5. Using immunoSEQ multiplex PCR, the repertoire was profiled, and TCRdb retains in-frame clones only, with some absent. D and trimming come from the DNA, and the V and J calls and clone size come from that table. The data show roughly 41,000 clones, around 75% seen once. Buffy coats from healthy blood donors served as controls. The data were obtained in a study of STAT5B mutations in CD4+ large granular lymphocyte leukemia. Study-level results: Top patient clones used TRBV06 genes more often: 8/27 versus 2/35 in controls. Approximately 25% of private leukemic clonotypes occurred rarely in other patients' non-leukemic repertoires.

The chain has TRBV5-1 and TRBJ2-3; the match to TRBD2 covers 9 bases. Sequenced material: CD4+ T cells from blood buffy coats. The TCR originated in a human donor in good health. The CDR3 DNA reads as TGCGCCAGCAGCTCCGGGGCTAGCGGGACGATCACAGATACGCAGTATTTT. Its protein product is CASSSGASGTITDTQYF.